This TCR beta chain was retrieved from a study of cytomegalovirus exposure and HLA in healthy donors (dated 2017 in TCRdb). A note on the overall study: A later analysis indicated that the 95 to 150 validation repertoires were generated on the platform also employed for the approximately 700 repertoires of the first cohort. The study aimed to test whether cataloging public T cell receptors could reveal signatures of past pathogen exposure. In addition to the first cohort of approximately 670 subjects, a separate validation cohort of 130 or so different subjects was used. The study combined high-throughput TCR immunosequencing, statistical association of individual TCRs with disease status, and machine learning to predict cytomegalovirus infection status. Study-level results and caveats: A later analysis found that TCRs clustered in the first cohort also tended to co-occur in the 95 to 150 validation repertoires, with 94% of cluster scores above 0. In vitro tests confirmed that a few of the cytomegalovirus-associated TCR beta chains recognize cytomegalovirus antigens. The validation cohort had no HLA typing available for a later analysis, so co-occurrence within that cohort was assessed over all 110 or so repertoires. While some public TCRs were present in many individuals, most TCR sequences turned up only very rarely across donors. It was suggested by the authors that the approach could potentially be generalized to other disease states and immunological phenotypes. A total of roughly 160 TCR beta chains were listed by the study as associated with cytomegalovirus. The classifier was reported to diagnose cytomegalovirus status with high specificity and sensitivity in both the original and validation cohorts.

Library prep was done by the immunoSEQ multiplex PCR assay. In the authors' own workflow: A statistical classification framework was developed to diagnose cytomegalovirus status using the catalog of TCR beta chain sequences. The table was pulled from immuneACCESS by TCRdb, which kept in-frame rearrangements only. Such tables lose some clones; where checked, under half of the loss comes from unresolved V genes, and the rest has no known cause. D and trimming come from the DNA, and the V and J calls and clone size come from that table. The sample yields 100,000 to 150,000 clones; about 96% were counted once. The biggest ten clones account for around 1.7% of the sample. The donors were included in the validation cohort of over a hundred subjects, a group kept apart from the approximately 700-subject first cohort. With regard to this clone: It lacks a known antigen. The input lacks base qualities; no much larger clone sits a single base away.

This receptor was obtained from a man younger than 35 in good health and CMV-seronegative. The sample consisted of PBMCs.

The encoded CDR3 is CASSEPAGVPYEQYF. The DNA sequence is as follows: TGTGCCAGCAGTGAGCCAGCGGGGGTGCCCTACGAGCAGTACTTC. This receptor chain uses TRBV6-1 and TRBJ2-7; 8 bases in the middle match TRBD2. CDR1 and CDR2, looked up from the germline V gene, are MNHNS and SASEGT. After removal of 3 bases from V and 2 bases from J, the junction retains 6 bases not matched to a gene. There are 15 amino acids in the CDR3, from cysteine to phenylalanine inclusive. Of all the DNA, just the CDR3 is kept, 45 bases in frame from base 1.